The sequence of this TCR beta chain was determined in a study of blood T cell repertoires in COVID-19. Study-level background: Italy, Spain and the United States were the sources of the convalescent and acute COVID-19 samples.

The CDR3 runs to 12 residues. The germline gives CDR1 SGHRS, CDR2 YFSETQ. Between the trimmed V and J ends, which lost 3 bases and 4 bases, there was a span of 5 bases. Participants were aged about 18 to 89 years, lived in some 23 US areas, and enrolled virtually. Either two negative PCRs, clearance, or symptom resolution qualified Cohort 3 donors as recovered. In the authors' workflow: For nucleated cells, counts were estimated from reference gene primer amplification. Sequencing used immunoSEQ multiplex PCR; TCRdb keeps in-frame clones, though not all of them. The D gene and trimming were derived from the DNA, and the V and J assignments and clone size from that table. Here the sample spans approximately 230,000 clones, 86% being singletons.

Sequences were obtained from PBMCs or T cells enriched from blood (not recorded which). The sequence came from a man aged 35 to 55 who had recovered from COVID-19. The rearrangement links TRBV5-1 to TRBJ2-1; D uncertain. The CDR3 is CASSSTYNEQFF. CDR3 DNA sequence: TGCGCCAGCAGCTCTACTTACAATGAGCAGTTCTTC.